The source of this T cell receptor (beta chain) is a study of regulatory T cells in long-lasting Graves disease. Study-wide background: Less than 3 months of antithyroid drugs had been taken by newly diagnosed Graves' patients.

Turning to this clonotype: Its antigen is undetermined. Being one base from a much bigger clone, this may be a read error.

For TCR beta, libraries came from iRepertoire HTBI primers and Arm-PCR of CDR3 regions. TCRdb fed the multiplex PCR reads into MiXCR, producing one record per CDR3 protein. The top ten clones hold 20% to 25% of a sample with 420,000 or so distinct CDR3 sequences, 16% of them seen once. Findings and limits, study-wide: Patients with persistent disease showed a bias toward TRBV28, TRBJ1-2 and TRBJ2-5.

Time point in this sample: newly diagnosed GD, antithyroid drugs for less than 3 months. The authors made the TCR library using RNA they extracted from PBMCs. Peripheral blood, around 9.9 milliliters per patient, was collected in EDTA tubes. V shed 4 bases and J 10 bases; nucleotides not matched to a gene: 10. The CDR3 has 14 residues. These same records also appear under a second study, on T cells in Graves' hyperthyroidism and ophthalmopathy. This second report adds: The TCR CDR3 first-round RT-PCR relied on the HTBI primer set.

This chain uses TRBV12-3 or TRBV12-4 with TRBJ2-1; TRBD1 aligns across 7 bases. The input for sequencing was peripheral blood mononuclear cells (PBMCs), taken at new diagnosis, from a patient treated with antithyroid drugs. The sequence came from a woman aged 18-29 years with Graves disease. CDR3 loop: CASSSGTDLYEQFF. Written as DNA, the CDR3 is TGTGCCAGCAGTTCCGGGACAGATCTCTACGAGCAGTTCTTC.